A single sample gave rise to the 28 T cell receptor beta chains below, sequenced in a study of naive and memory T cell subsets. Notes on the study in general: Possibly reflecting memory cells re-expressing CD45RA, a few larger clonotypes occurred in naive repertoires, especially CD8.

These receptors' antigens are unknown. An equimolar mix of two oligonucleotides served as the beta constant-region primer for TRBC1 and TRBC2. The ligated cDNA underwent four PCR rounds using SP2 and nested alpha and beta constant-region primers. TCRdb processed the UMI-ligation and nested PCR reads anew with MiXCR; each CDR3 protein has one entry. The sample has approximately 140,000 distinct CDR3 sequences, approximately 18% seen once. Material: naive CD8+ T cells from blood. These receptors originate from a human donor in good health.

This rearrangement joins TRBV11-3 to TRBJ2-1, with TRBD1 as a possible D gene (6 bases). Germline assignment: CDR1 SGHNT and CDR2 YENEEA. V lost 4 bases and J lost 8, with 15 bases in between. The CDR3 contains 14 residues. The CDR3 region is CASSSPLEGDEQFF. The CDR3 nucleotides read TGTGCCAGCAGCTCCCCACTAGAGGGGGATGAGCAGTTCTTC.

The V gene is TRBV28, the J gene TRBJ2-1; D possibly uses TRBD1 or TRBD2 (5 bases each). Germline CDR1 MDHEN, CDR2 SYDVKM. This CDR3 is built from 14 residues. Written as DNA, the CDR3 is TGTGCTACGATGGGACCCGGCTCCTACAATGAGCAGTTCTTC. Translated: CATMGPGSYNEQFF.

The chain has TRBV28 and TRBJ2-5, with unresolved D. The CDR3 contains 15 residues. The V gene's germline CDR1 is MDHEN and CDR2 SYDVKM. V was pared by 6 bases and J by 4 bases, with 18 bases between. The CDR3 loop reads CASSPMRRVGETQYF. The CDR3 DNA reads as TGTGCCAGCAGCCCCATGAGAAGGGTCGGAGAGACCCAGTACTTC.

The CDR3 loop reads CASSSVPSTDTQYF. CDR3 nucleotide sequence: TGTGCCAGCAGTTCGGTCCCCTCCACAGATACGCAGTATTTT. The chain employs TRBV27 and TRBJ2-3; the D is unclear. Trimming took off 4 bases at V and 2 bases at J, with 10 bases between the two ends. The germline CDR1 and CDR2 sequences are MNHEY and SMNVEV (reference sequence). The CDR3 is made up of 14 amino acids.

The chain uses TRBV27 and TRBJ2-3, with 8 nucleotides matching TRBD1. J was trimmed by 2 bases and V by 6 bases; bases with no gene match: 19. This CDR3 contains 19 residues. The germline V gene encodes CDR1 MNHEY and CDR2 SMNVEV (reference sequence). The CDR3 loop is CASRVSWGSGTGHTDTQYF. CDR3 nucleotide sequence: TGTGCCAGCAGAGTTTCATGGGGGTCCGGGACAGGACACACAGATACGCAGTATTTT.

V gene TRBV3-1 combines with J gene TRBJ1-1; D is uncertain. The germline gives CDR1 LGHDT, CDR2 YNNKEL (reference sequence). The CDR3 extends over 12 amino acids. The V end lost 5 bases, the J end lost 7 bases, and 11 bases lay between the germline ends. The CDR3 DNA sequence: TGTGCCAGCAGCAGAACGGAGTTTGAAGCTTTCTTT. This codes for CASSRTEFEAFF.

This rearrangement joins TRBV20-1 to TRBJ1-6, with D uncertain. The germline CDR1 and CDR2 sequences are DFQATT and SNEGSKA (reference sequence). The CDR3 spans 16 residues. V gave up 1 base and J gave up 0 bases, with 10 bases separating them. CDR3 nucleotide sequence: TGCAGTGCTAGAGGCCCGGACGGCTCCTATAATTCACCCCTCCACTTT. Amino acid sequence: CSARGPDGSYNSPLHF.

This chain uses TRBV5-4 with TRBJ1-1; tentatively, D is TRBD1 (5 bases). Trimming shortened V by 6 bases and J by 3 bases, and 12 bases separated the two germline ends. The germline gives CDR1 SGHNT, CDR2 YYREEE (reference sequence). The CDR3 has 13 residues. CDR3 protein: CASIQTGYTEAFF. In DNA, the CDR3 is TGTGCCAGCATCCAAACAGGTTACACTGAAGCTTTCTTT.

This clonotype was seen a few times. The V gene is TRBV3-1, the J gene TRBJ2-1, with D perhaps given as TRBD1 or TRBD2 (5 bases each). V gave up 4 bases and J gave up 7 bases, with 20 bases separating them. The CDR3 extends over 16 amino acids. Germline V CDR1 and CDR2: LGHDT, YNNKEL (reference sequence). The CDR3 coding sequence is TGTGCCAGCAGCCCAGTAGGGGAGTCGGAAGAAAATGAGCAGTTCTTC. The encoded protein is CASSPVGESEENEQFF.

This clonotype was detected only a few times. The rearrangement links TRBV6-6 to TRBJ1-1; the match to TRBD1 covers 8 bases. CDR3 size: 15 residues. V shed 6 bases and J 6 bases; nucleotides not matched to a gene: 12. Looked up from germline, CDR1 is MNHNY and CDR2 is SVGAGI (reference sequence). CDR3 nucleotides: TGTGCCAGCAGCCCCTGGACAGGGTTTTCAGCTGAAGCTTTCTTT. Translated, it gives CASSPWTGFSAEAFF.

The V and J genes are TRBV12-3 or TRBV12-4 and TRBJ2-2; D is tentatively TRBD1 or TRBD2 (5 bases each). There are 16 residues in the CDR3. V dropped 10 bases and J dropped 0 bases, with 18 bases sitting between them. Here the CDR3 DNA reads TGTGCCACCATCCGGGGCGGCCACGCGAACACCGGGGAGCTGTTTTTT. It codes for CATIRGGHANTGELFF.

This sequence joins TRBV28 and TRBJ1-5; weak D call: TRBD1 (5 bases). Germline-derived CDR1 and CDR2 are MDHEN and SYDVKM. Trimming removed 5 bases from V and 0 bases from J, with 14 bases in between. The CDR3 has 16 amino acids. This chain's CDR3 is CASSLGTGDSNQPQHF. The CDR3 nucleotides read TGTGCCAGCAGTCTAGGGACGGGAGATAGCAATCAGCCCCAGCATTTT.

The V call is TRBV10-3, the J call TRBJ1-1; weak D call: TRBD1 (5 bases). The length of the CDR3 is 14 residues. V lost 6 bases to trimming and J lost 1 base, with 12 bases between them. The germline V gene has CDR1 ENHRY and CDR2 SYGVKD. CDR3: CAIRGGGENTEAFF. The CDR3 coding sequence is TGTGCCATCAGGGGGGGAGGGGAGAACACTGAAGCTTTCTTT.

The genes are TRBV11-2 and TRBJ2-3; possible D gene TRBD2, 5 bases. Germline V gene lookup returns CDR1 SGHAT and CDR2 FQNNGV. The CDR3 loop spans 14 amino acids. With 5 bases removed from V and 5 bases from J, the gap between germline ends came to 14 bases. The CDR3 is CASSPRDREDTQYF. CDR3 DNA sequence: TGTGCCAGCAGCCCTCGCGACCGGGAAGATACGCAGTATTTT. Full variable domain (outside the CDR3, taken from reference TRBV11-2 and TRBJ2-3): EAGVAQSPRYKIIEKRQSVAFWCNPISGHATLYWYQQILGQGPKLLIQFQNNGVVDDSQLPKDRFSAERLKGVDSTLKIQPAKLEDSAVYLCASSPRDREDTQYFGPGTRLTVL.

This clonotype was seen only a few times. The chain combines TRBV28 with TRBJ2-7, with TRBD1 as a possible D gene (5 bases). V was cut by 6 bases and J by 6 bases, with 15 bases left in between. Germline loops: CDR1 MDHEN, CDR2 SYDVKM. This CDR3 has 13 amino acids. The CDR3 DNA sequence: TGTGCCAGCAGCCTCAGTTTTGGGGCCGAGCAGTACTTC. Its protein is CASSLSFGAEQYF.

The V and J genes are TRBV6-5 and TRBJ2-1; no reliable D call. Germline CDR1 reads MNHEY; CDR2 reads SVGAGI. The CDR3 loop spans 12 amino acids. The V gene lost 3 bases and the J gene lost 9 bases, with 9 bases spanning the gap. The CDR3 DNA is TGTGCCAGCAGTTATACCTACGGTGAGCAGTTCTTC. It specifies CASSYTYGEQFF.

The CDR3 nucleotides are TGCAGCGTTGGGCAGGGGGCCTCCTACGAGCAGTACTTC. Translating gives CSVGQGASYEQYF. The chain uses TRBV29-1 and TRBJ2-7; 8 bases are a match to TRBD1. The CDR3 spans 13 residues. Germline assignment: CDR1 SQVTM and CDR2 ANQGSEA. The V segment lost 4 bases and the J segment 0 bases; nucleotides outside the gene matches: 2.

The chain has TRBV7-6 and TRBJ2-5, with D perhaps being TRBD1 or TRBD2 (6 bases each). CDR3 size: 13 residues. V gave up 7 bases and J gave up 7 bases, with 16 bases separating them. Germline V CDR1 and CDR2: SGHVS, FNYEAQ. DNA of the CDR3: TGTGCCAGCAACTCGGGTGGGGGGCCGACCCAGTACTTC. Translated, it gives CASNSGGGPTQYF.

The table lists this clonotype with a count of one. The V gene is TRBV19, the J gene TRBJ2-7; 9 nucleotides align to TRBD1. Germline V CDR1 and CDR2: LNHDA, SQIVND (reference sequence). The CDR3 consists of 13 residues. With 5 bases clipped from V and 6 bases from J, the junction kept 5 bases outside the gene matches. The CDR3 DNA reads TGTGCCAGTAGTCCGGGACAGGGATCCGAGCAGTACTTC. Translation: CASSPGQGSEQYF.

The table lists this clonotype with a few counts. The CDR3, as DNA: TGCGCCAGCAGCTTGGAGTCTAGCGCAGATACGCAGTATTTT. Translating gives CASSLESSADTQYF. This chain connects TRBV5-1 to TRBJ2-3; tentatively, D is TRBD2 (6 bases). The V gene lost 0 bases and the J gene lost 4 bases, with 9 bases spanning the gap. Germline V gene data show CDR1 as SGHRS and CDR2 as YFSETQ. CDR3 size: 14 residues.

The chain is built from TRBV29-1 and TRBJ2-5; 7 positions match TRBD2. The J segment lost 4 bases and the V segment lost 1 base, leaving 21 bases of the junction unmatched. The CDR3 runs 19 residues. Germline assignment: CDR1 SQVTM and CDR2 ANQGSEA. In DNA form, the CDR3 reads TGCAGCGTTGAAGGGGGGGGACGCCTTACTAGCCAGGCTCGAGAGACCCAGTACTTC. Its translation is CSVEGGGRLTSQARETQYF.

The chain is built from TRBV15 and TRBJ2-1; the D gene is possibly TRBD2 (5 bases). CDR3 size: 13 residues. V was pared by 3 bases and J by 8 bases, with 11 bases between. Germline V gene lookup returns CDR1 LNHNV and CDR2 YYDKDF (reference sequence). The CDR3 protein is CATSSDYSYEQFF. The CDR3 DNA is TGTGCCACCAGCAGCGACTATAGCTATGAGCAGTTCTTC.

This clonotype occurred a few times. The V call is TRBV20-1, the J call TRBJ1-1; a possible D gene is TRBD1 (6 bases). Per germline, CDR1 DFQATT and CDR2 SNEGSKA (reference sequence). Deletions cut 7 bases from V and 0 bases from J, with 15 bases between. The CDR3 loop spans 14 amino acids. The CDR3 DNA reads as TGCAGTGTTCCCTCCGGACAGATGAACACTGAAGCTTTCTTT. It encodes CSVPSGQMNTEAFF.

This clonotype came up a few times. The V call is TRBV27, the J call TRBJ1-2, with 7 bases fitting TRBD1. J was trimmed by 3 bases and V by 0 bases; bases with no gene match: 4. The CDR3 spans 15 residues. Germline CDR1 MNHEY, CDR2 SMNVEV (reference sequence). The CDR3 spells CASSLSMGQYYGYTF. DNA of the CDR3: TGTGCCAGCAGTTTATCTATGGGACAGTACTATGGCTACACCTTC.

This chain connects TRBV15 to TRBJ1-1, with D unresolved. V lost 3 bases and J 4 bases, leaving 12 bases between the germline ends. Looked up from germline, CDR1 is LNHNV and CDR2 is YYDKDF (reference sequence). The length of the CDR3 is 14 residues. The CDR3 DNA reads TGTGCCACCAGCAGTGACTGGGGAGGCACTGAAGCTTTCTTT. Translating it yields CATSSDWGGTEAFF. The whole variable domain, remainder taken from reference TRBV15 and TRBJ1-1, is DAMVIQNPRYQVTQFGKPVTLSCSQTLNHNVMYWYQQKSSQAPKLLFHYYDKDFNNEADTPDNFQSRRPNTSFCFLDIRSPGLGDTAMYLCATSSDWGGTEAFFGQGTRLTVV.

The rearrangement joins TRBV28 to TRBJ2-1, with TRBD1 as a possible D gene (6 bases). Trimming stripped 3 bases from V and 6 bases from J, with 15 bases between. CDR1 MDHEN and CDR2 SYDVKM come from the germline V gene. The CDR3 is made up of 15 amino acids. The chain's CDR3 is CASSFFGTSTNEQFF. The DNA for the CDR3 is TGTGCCAGCAGTTTTTTCGGGACATCAACCAATGAGCAGTTCTTC.

The chain employs TRBV2 and TRBJ2-1; D call uncertain. Germline CDR1 SNHLY, CDR2 FYNNEI. V dropped 1 base and J dropped 0 bases, with 7 bases sitting between them. CDR3 length: 15 residues. CDR3 sequence (DNA): TGTGCCAGCAGTGAAGTCTCTAGCTCCTACAATGAGCAGTTCTTC. It translates to CASSEVSSSYNEQFF.

This clonotype was recorded once. V is TRBV28 and J is TRBJ2-7; possible D gene TRBD1, 5 bases. The CDR3 totals 14 residues. The V gene lost 5 bases and the J gene lost 0 bases, with 11 bases spanning the gap. In germline, CDR1 is MDHEN, CDR2 SYDVKM. This chain's CDR3 is CASSRPQGSYEQYF. DNA for the CDR3: TGTGCCAGCAGTAGACCTCAGGGCTCCTACGAGCAGTACTTC. The full variable domain, in which reference TRBV28 and TRBJ2-7 provide the parts outside the CDR3, is DVKVTQSSRYLVKRTGEKVFLECVQDMDHENMFWYRQDPGLGLRLIYFSYDVKMKEKGDIPEGYSVSREKKERFSLILESASTNQTSMYLCASSRPQGSYEQYFGPGTRLTVT.